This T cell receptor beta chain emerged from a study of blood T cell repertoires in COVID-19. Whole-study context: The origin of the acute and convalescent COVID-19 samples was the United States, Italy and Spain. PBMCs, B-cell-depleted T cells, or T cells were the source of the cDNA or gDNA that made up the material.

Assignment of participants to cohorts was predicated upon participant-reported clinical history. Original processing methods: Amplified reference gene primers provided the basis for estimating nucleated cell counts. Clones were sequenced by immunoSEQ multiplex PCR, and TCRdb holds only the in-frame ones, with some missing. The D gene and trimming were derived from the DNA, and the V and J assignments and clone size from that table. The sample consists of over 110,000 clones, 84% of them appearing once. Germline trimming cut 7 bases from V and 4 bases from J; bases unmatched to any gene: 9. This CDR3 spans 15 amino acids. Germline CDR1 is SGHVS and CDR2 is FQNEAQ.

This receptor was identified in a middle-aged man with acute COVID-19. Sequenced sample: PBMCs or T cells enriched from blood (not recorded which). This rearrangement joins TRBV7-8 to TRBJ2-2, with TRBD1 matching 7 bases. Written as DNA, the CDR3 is TGTGCCAGCACCCCTAGGGGGCTTGGCACCGGGGAGCTGTTTTTT. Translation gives CASTPRGLGTGELFF.